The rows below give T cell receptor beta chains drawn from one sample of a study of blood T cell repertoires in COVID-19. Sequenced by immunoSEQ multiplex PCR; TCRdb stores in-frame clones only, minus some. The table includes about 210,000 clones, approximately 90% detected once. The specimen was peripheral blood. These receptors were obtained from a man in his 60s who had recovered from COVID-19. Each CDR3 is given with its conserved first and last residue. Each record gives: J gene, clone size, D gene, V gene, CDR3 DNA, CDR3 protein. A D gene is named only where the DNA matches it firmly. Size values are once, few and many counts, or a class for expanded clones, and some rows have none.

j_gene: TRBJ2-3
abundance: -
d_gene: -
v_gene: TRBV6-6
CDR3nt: TGTGCCAGCAGTGCACGAGGAGAGGCAGATACGCAGTATTTT
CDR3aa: CASSARGEADTQYF

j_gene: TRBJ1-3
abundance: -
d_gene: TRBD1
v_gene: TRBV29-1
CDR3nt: TGCAGCGTTGGGACAGGGGTTGGAAACACCATATATTTT
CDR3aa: CSVGTGVGNTIYF

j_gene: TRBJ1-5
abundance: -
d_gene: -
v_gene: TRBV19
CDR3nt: TGTGCCAGTAGTAAGGGGGTGGAACAGCCCCAGCATTTT
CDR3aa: CASSKGVEQPQHF

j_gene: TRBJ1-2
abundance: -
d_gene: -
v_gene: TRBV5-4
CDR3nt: TGTGCCAGCAGCTACGAGTCCTTGAGGGGCTACACCTTC
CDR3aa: CASSYESLRGYTF

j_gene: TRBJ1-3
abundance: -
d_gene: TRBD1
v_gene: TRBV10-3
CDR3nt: TGTGCCATCGCTGACCGGGACAGGGTAGACACCATATATTTT
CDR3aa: CAIADRDRVDTIYF

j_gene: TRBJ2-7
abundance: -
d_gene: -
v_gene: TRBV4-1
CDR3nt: TGCGCCAGCAGCCAAGAATTGAGCGGATACTCCTACGAGCAGTACTTC
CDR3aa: CASSQELSGYSYEQYF

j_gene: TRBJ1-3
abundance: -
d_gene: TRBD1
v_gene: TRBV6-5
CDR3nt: TGTGCCAGCCCTCTCGGGACAGCGGGAAACACCATATATTTT
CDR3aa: CASPLGTAGNTIYF

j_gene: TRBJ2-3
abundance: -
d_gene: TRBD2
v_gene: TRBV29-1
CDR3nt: TGCAGCGCCGTCACCTCCGGGACTAGCGGGAGTTTT
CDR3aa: CSAVTSGTSGSF

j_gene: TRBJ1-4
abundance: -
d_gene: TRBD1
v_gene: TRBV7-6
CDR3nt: TGTGCCAGCAGCTTAGGACCGGGCAGGGGGCAGGAAAAACTGTTTTTT
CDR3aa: CASSLGPGRGQEKLFF

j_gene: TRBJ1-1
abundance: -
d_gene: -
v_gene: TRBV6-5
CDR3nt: TGTGCCACTCTTGGAGGGGTGGACACTGAAGCTTTCTTT
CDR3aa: CATLGGVDTEAFF

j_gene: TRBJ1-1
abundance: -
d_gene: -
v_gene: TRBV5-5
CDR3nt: TGTGCCAGCAGCTTTACCGGGACAATGAACACTGAAGCTTTCTTT
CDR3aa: CASSFTGTMNTEAFF

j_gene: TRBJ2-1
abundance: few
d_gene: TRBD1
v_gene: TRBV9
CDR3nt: TGTGCCAGCAGCGTAGACCCTTCCAAGGGGGCAGTCTACAATGAGCAGTTCTTC
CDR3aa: CASSVDPSKGAVYNEQFF

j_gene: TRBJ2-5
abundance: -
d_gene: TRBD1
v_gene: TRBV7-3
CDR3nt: TGTGCCAGCAGCCGAGGGGGCGGCCAAGAGACCCAGTACTTC
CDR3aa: CASSRGGGQETQYF

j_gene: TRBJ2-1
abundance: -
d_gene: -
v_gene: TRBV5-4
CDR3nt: TGTGCCAGCGCTAGGGGGGGAACCTACAATGAGCAGTTCTTC
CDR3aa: CASARGGTYNEQFF

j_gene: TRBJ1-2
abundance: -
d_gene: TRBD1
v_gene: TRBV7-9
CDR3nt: TGTGCCAGCAGCGCCACCGGGACAGGATTAAACGCTAACTATGGCTACACCTTC
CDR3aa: CASSATGTGLNANYGYTF

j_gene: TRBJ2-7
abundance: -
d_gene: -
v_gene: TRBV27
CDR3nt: TGTGCCAGCAGTCGATCGGGGTCCTACGAGCAGTACTTC
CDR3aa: CASSRSGSYEQYF

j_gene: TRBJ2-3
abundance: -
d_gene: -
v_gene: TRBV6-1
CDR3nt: TGTGCCAGCAGTGAAGCGGGAGCCACACGCACAGATACGCAGTATTTT
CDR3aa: CASSEAGATRTDTQYF

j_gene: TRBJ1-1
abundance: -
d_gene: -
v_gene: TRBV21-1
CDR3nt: TGTGCCAGCAGCAATGATCGGGGACAGGCGCTAAGAGCTTTCTTT
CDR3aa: CASSNDRGQALRAFF

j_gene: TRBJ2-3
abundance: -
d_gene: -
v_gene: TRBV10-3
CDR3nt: TGTGCCATCAGCCTGGGAGGAAAAGATACGCAGTATTTT
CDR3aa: CAISLGGKDTQYF

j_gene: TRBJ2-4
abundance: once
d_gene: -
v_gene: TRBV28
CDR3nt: TGTGCCAGCAGTTTCCTACAGGCTAAAAACATTCAGTACTTC
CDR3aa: CASSFLQAKNIQYF

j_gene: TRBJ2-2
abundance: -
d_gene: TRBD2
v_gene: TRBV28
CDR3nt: TGTGCCAGTTCCGGGACTAGACGTTGGGAGCTGTTTTTT
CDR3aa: CASSGTRRWELFF

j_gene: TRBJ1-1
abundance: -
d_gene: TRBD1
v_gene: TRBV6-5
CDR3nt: TGTGCCAGCTGCAGGGGGGACAGCGTTGAAGCTTTCTTT
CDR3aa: CASCRGDSVEAFF

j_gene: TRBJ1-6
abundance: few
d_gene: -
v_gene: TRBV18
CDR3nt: TGTGCCAGCTCACCACCAACAGGTGGAAATTCACCCCTCCACTTT
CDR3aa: CASSPPTGGNSPLHF